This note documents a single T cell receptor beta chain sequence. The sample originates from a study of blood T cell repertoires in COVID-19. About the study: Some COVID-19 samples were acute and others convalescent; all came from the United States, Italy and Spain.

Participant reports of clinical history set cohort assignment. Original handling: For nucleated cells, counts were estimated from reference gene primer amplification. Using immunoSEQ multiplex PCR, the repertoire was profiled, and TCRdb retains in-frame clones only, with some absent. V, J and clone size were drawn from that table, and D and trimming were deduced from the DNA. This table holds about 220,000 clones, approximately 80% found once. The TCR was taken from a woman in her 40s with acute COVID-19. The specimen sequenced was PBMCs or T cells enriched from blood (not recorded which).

The CDR3 nucleotides read TGTGCCAGCAGCTTCGGCCAGGGCACAGATACGCAGTATTTT. It encodes CASSFGQGTDTQYF. The chain combines TRBV7-2 with TRBJ2-3, with unresolved D. The CDR3 sequence is 14 residues long. V dropped 3 bases and J dropped 1 base, with 8 bases sitting between them. The germline gives CDR1 SGHTA, CDR2 FQGNSA.